This T cell receptor (beta chain) was observed in a study of shared clonotypes between healthy human individuals. Study information: Participating donors consisted of a couple of women and a few men aged 18 to 49.

PBMC DNA, left unsorted, was sequenced on ten immunoSEQ deep assay plates. Sequencing used immunoSEQ multiplex PCR; TCRdb keeps in-frame clones, though not all of them. The sample has hundreds of thousands of clones, about 76% seen once. The CDR3 is made up of 16 amino acids. From germline, CDR1 is LNHDA and CDR2 SQIVND (reference sequence). Trimming shortened V by 1 base and J by 2 bases, and 12 bases separated the two germline ends. This clonotype was sampled from a woman aged 40 to 50 in good health. Some clones in this sample may be carry-over from other donors' samples. This chain joins TRBV19 and TRBJ2-1; D is ambiguous. The sample taken for sequencing was PBMCs. This chain's CDR3 is CASSIVVRAPYNEQFF. Written as DNA, the CDR3 is TGTGCCAGTAGTATAGTCGTTAGGGCGCCCTACAATGAGCAGTTCTTC.